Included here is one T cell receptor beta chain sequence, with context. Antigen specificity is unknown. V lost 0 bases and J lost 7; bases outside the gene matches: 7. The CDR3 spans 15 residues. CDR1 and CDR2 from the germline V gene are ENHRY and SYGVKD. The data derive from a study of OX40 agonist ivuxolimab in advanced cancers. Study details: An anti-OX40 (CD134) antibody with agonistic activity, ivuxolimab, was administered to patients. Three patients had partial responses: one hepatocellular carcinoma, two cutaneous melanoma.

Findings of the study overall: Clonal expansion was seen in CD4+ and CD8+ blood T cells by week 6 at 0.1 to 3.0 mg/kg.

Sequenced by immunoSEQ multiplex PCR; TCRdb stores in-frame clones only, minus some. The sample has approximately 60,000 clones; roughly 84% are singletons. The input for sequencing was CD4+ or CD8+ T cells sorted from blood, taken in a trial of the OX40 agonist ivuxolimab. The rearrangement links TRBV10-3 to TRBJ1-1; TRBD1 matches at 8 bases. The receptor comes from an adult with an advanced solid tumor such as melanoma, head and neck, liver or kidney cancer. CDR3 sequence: CAISESRTGGNEAFF. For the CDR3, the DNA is TGTGCCATCAGTGAGTCCCGAACAGGGGGGAATGAAGCTTTCTTT.